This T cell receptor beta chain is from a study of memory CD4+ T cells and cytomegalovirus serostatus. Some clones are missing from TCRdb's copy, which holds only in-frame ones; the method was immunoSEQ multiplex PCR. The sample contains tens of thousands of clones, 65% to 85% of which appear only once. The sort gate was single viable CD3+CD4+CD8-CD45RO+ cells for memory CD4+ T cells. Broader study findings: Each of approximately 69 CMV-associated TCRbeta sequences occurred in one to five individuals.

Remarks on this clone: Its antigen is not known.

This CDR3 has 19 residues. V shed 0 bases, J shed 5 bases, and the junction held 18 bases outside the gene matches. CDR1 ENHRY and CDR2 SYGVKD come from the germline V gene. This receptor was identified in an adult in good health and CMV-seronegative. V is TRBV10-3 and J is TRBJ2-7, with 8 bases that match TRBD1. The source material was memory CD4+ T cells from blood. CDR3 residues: CAISESLFQLRTGSHEQYF. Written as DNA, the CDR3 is TGTGCCATCAGTGAGTCGTTGTTTCAGCTCCGGACAGGGTCCCACGAGCAGTACTTC.